This T cell receptor beta chain was sequenced for a study of shared clonotypes between healthy human individuals. This table comes from immunoSEQ multiplex PCR, and its TCRdb copy is limited to in-frame clones, with some not included. The table has around 720,000 clones, about three quarters seen once. Splitting the CD4+ cells yielded a CD45RA+ naive subset and a CD45RA-negative memory subset. In germline, CDR1 is MNHEY, CDR2 SMNVEV (reference sequence). V was pared by 2 bases and J by 6 bases, with 14 bases between. The CDR3 sequence is 14 residues long. What was sequenced was memory CD4+ T cells sorted from blood. The subset: CD45RA-negative fraction. The sequence was obtained from a woman in her twenties or thirties in good health. J is TRBJ2-7 and V is TRBV27, with TRBD1 as a possible D gene (5 bases). The CDR3 sequence: CASSLEGQGSEQYF. The DNA for the CDR3 is TGTGCCAGCAGTTTAGAAGGGCAGGGAAGCGAGCAGTACTTC.